This T cell receptor (beta chain) emerged from a study of blood T cell repertoires in COVID-19 (TCRdb year 2020). Concerning the study at large: Samples from collaborators originated in the United States, Italy and Spain and spanned both the acute and convalescent phases of COVID-19. Samples came from the ongoing ImmuneRACE study (first 160 participants) plus 1,254 subjects from 6 global collaborators. Subjects who had been exposed to COVID-19, were actively infected with it, or had recovered from it provided the deeply sampled blood TCRbeta repertoires that made up the dataset. The prospective study material was composed of cDNA or gDNA derived from T cells, B-cell-depleted T cells, or PBMCs. Where available, HLA class I and class II types were obtained from metadata supplied by the sample provider rather than from assay-based typing. Sample metadata almost always included a de-identified subject ID, COVID-19 status, age in years and sex. The repertoires were released in a freely available public database meant as a resource for research on the immune response to SARS-CoV-2. Summary of the overall study and its limitations: The quantity of clinical and demographic metadata differed by source and by participant and was supplied without curation.

Each collaborating institution followed its own protocols to collect whole blood in K2EDTA tubes. Collaborator samples were shipped for TCRbeta analysis as frozen whole blood, isolated PBMCs, or DNA extracted from either sample type. About this clone itself: No antigen is known for it. Qualities for individual bases were not recorded, and no much larger clone is one base off.

TCRbeta CDR3 regions were amplified from genomic DNA using the immunoSEQ Assay, a bias-controlled multiplex PCR. As for how the authors treated the data: The number of nucleated cells in each sample was estimated from the amplification of reference gene primers within the assay. Sequence reads were collapsed and filtered to measure the absolute abundance of every unique TCRbeta CDR3 rearrangement. For each sample, productive Simpson clonality was calculated by taking the square root of Simpson's diversity index across productive rearrangements. Held by TCRdb, this immuneACCESS table contains in-frame sequences only and omits some clones. Under half of the omission traces to an unresolved V gene where checked; the cause of the rest is unknown. The DNA gave D and trimming, while V, J and clone size come from that table. The sample table records about 330,000 clones; around four fifths of these occur just once. Roughly 1.3% of the sample belongs to the ten largest clones.

Per the germline V gene (reference sequence), MNHEY is the CDR1 and SMNVEV is the CDR2. Unmatched junction bases come to 10, with V trimmed by 7 bases and J by 5 bases. The CDR3 goes from the cysteine to the phenylalanine over 15 residues. The entry retains the CDR3 DNA only, 45 bases that are in frame from base 1. The sequence derives from a woman aged 45 to 65 with acute or convalescent COVID-19. Sequences were obtained from peripheral blood. In this chain, TRBV27 is recombined with TRBJ1-1; 10 junctional bases match TRBD1. The CDR3 in this case is CASTRTGGGRTEAFF. The sequence in DNA is TGTGCCAGCACCAGGACAGGGGGAGGGCGGACTGAAGCTTTCTTT.